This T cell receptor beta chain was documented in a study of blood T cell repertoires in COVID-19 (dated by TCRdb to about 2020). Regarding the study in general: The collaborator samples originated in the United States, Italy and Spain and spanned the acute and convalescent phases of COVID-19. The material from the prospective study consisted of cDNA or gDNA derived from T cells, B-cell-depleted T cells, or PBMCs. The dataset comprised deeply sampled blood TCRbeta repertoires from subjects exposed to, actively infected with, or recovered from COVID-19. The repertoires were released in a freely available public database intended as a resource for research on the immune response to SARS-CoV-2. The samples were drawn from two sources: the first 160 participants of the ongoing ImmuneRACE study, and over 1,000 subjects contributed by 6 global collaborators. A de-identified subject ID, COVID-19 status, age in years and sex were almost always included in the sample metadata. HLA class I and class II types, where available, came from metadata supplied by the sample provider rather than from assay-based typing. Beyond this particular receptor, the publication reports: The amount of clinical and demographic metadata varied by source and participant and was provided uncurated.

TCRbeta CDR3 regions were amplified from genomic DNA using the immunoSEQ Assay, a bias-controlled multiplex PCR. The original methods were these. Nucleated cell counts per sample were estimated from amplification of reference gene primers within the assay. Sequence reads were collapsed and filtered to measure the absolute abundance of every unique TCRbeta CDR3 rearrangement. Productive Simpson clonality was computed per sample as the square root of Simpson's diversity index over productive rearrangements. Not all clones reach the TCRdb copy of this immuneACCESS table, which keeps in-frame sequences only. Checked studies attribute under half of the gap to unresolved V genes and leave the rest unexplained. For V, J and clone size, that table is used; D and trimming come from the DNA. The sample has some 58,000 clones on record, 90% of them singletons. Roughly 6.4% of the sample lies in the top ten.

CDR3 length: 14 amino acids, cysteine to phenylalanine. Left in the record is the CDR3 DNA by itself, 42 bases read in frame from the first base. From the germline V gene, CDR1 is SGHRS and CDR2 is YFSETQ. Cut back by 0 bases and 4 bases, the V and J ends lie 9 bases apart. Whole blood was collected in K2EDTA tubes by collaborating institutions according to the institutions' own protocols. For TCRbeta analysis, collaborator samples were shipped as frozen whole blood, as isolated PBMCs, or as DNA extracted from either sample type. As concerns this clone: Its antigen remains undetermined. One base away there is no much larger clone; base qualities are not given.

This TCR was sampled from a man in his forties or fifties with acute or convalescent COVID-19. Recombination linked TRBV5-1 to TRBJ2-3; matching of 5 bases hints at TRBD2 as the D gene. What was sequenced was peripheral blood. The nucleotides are TGCGCCAGCAGCTTGGTGGACTCTCCAGATACGCAGTATTTT. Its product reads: CASSLVDSPDTQYF.